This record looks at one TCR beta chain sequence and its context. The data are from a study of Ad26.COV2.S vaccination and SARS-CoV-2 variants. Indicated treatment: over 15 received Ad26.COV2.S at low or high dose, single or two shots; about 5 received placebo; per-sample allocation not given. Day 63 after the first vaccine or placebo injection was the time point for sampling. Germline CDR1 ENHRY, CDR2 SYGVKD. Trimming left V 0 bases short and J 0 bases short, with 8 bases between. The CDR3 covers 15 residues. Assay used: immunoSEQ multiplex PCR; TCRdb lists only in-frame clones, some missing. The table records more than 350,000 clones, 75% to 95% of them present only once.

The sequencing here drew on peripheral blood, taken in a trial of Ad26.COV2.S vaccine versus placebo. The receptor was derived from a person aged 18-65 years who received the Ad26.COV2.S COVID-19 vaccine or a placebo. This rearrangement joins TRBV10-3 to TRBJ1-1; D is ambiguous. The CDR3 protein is CAISESKQLNTEAFF. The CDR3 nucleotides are TGTGCCATCAGTGAGTCAAAACAGCTGAACACTGAAGCTTTCTTT.